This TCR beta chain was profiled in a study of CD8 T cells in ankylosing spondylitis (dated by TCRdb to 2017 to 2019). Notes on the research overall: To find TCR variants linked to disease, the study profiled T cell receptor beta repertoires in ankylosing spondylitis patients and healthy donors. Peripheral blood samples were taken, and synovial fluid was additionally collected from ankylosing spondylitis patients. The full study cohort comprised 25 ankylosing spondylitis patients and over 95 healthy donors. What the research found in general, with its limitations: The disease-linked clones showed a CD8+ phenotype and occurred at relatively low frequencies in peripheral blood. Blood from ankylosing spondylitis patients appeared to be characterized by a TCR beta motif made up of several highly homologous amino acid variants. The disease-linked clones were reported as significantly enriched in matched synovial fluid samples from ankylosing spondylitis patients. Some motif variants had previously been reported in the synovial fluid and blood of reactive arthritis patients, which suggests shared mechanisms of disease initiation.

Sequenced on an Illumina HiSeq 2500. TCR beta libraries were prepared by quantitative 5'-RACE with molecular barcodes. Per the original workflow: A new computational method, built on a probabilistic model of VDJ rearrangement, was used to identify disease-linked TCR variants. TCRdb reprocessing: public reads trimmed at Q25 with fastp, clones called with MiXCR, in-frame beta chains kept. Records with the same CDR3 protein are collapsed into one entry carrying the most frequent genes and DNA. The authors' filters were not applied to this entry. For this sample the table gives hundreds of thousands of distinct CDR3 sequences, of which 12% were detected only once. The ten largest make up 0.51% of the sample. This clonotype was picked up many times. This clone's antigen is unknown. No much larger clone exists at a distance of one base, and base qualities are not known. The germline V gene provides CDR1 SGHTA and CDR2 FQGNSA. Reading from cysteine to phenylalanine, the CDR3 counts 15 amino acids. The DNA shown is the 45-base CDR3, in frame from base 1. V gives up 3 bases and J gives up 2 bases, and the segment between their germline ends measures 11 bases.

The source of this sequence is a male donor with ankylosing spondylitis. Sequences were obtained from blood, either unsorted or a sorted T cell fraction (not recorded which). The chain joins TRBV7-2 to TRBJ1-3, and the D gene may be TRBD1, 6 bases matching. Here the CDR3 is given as CASSFVGGTGNTIYF. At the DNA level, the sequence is TGTGCCAGCAGCTTCGTTGGGGGCACTGGAAACACCATATATTTT.